This T cell receptor (beta chain) was observed in a study of radiotherapy plus CTLA-4 blockade in lung cancer. Study-level information: Objective response rate was about 19%; disease control rate, about 31%. Study-wide results and limits: The study found tumor-derived TCR clones expanded in blood after radiotherapy plus ipilimumab. Interferon-beta and early blood T cell clone dynamics reportedly predicted response best.

Alongside CTLA-4 blockade with ipilimumab, patients with chemo-refractory metastatic non-small-cell lung cancer received focal radiation. Here immunoSEQ multiplex PCR was the method, and the copy in TCRdb shows in-frame clones only, minus some. This sample has 40,000 to 60,000 clones, with 70% to 90% found just once. The length of the CDR3 is 14 residues. Deletions cut 0 bases from V and 2 bases from J, with 6 bases between. Germline V lookup: CDR1 LGHNA, CDR2 YSLEER. In the case of this clone: No antigen is known for it.

The gene calls are TRBV4-3 and TRBJ2-3; D uncertain. The sample was peripheral blood, taken from a patient treated with radiotherapy plus ipilimumab. The receptor comes from a human donor with non-small cell lung cancer that progressed on radiotherapy plus ipilimumab. Some clones in this sample may be carry-over from other donors' samples. In DNA, the CDR3 is TGCGCCAGCAGCCAAGAAGAGCTCACAGATACGCAGTATTTT. It codes for CASSQEELTDTQYF.